These T cell receptor beta chains were read from a single sample in a study of blood T cell repertoires in COVID-19. Libraries were prepared by immunoSEQ multiplex PCR; TCRdb keeps only in-frame clonotypes and omits some of them. This table holds about 240,000 clones, around 84% found once. The sample taken for sequencing was peripheral blood. Receptors originate from a woman in her 70s with active or convalescent COVID-19. Both conserved end residues are part of each CDR3. Each record gives: clone size, J gene, D gene, V gene, CDR3 length, CDR3 DNA, CDR3 protein. A D gene is named only where the DNA matches it firmly. Size is omitted from some rows. Given values are once, few, many or a class for expanded clones.

many | TRBJ1-5 | TRBD1 | TRBV6-1 | 17 | TGTGCCAGCAGTGGACGCCTTGACAGGGTGTCCAATCAGCCCCAGCATTTT | CASSGRLDRVSNQPQHF
NA | TRBJ1-5 | NA | TRBV19 | 18 | TGTGCCAGTAGTATACGGGGGGGAACTCGCTATAGCAATCAGCCCCAGCATTTT | CASSIRGGTRYSNQPQHF
NA | TRBJ1-2 | NA | TRBV27 | 13 | TGTGCCAGTCGGCAGGGAACTCGCTATGGCTACACCTTC | CASRQGTRYGYTF
NA | TRBJ1-1 | NA | TRBV19 | 13 | TGTGCCAGTAGCGAACAGGCCGTCGCTGAAGCTTTCTTT | CASSEQAVAEAFF
NA | TRBJ2-2 | NA | TRBV21-1 | 20 | TGTGCCAGCAGCAAAGAGCCTAGCGGGGGCCCTTTGGGGGGGACCGGGGAGCTGTTTTTT | CASSKEPSGGPLGGTGELFF
NA | TRBJ2-7 | NA | TRBV6-5 | 14 | TGTGCCAGCAGTTACTCGCGGGGATCCTACGAGCAGTACTTC | CASSYSRGSYEQYF
NA | TRBJ1-6 | NA | TRBV9 | 15 | TGTGCCAGCAGCGTAGAAGGGGGACGGAATTCACCCCTCCACTTT | CASSVEGGRNSPLHF
NA | TRBJ2-7 | TRBD1 | TRBV5-1 | 15 | TGCGCCAGCAGCCCTGGGGACAGGGGGCTGAGAGAGCAGTACTTC | CASSPGDRGLREQYF
few | TRBJ2-2 | NA | TRBV5-1 | 14 | TGCGCCAGCAGCTTGGGGCTTAACACCGGGGAGCTGTTTTTT | CASSLGLNTGELFF
NA | TRBJ2-7 | TRBD2 | TRBV5-1 | 18 | TGCGCCAGCAGCCCTGGGACTAGCGGGGCTTTGACCGCCTACGAGCAGTACTTC | CASSPGTSGALTAYEQYF
NA | TRBJ1-2 | NA | TRBV7-8 | 16 | TGTGCCAGCAGCTCCCTTCCGAGACAGGCGAACTATGGCTACACCTTC | CASSSLPRQANYGYTF
NA | TRBJ2-2 | NA | TRBV27 | 15 | TGTGCCAGCAGTTTACCGCAGGGCGGAACCGGGGAGCTGTTTTTT | CASSLPQGGTGELFF
NA | TRBJ1-1 | NA | TRBV24-1 | 11 | TGTGCCACCAGTGCGGGGGGAAAAGCTTTCTTT | CATSAGGKAFF
NA | TRBJ1-6 | TRBD1 | TRBV10-2 | 15 | TGCGCCAGCAGACCCCCTCCAGGGGGCGGTTCACCCCTCCACTTT | CASRPPPGGGSPLHF
NA | TRBJ2-2 | NA | TRBV28 | 13 | TGTGCCACCCGCGAGGGTTGGACCGGGGAGCTGTTTTTT | CATREGWTGELFF
NA | TRBJ1-1 | NA | TRBV11-2 | 14 | TGTGCCAGCAGCTCCGTTGGAGCGAACACTGAAGCTTTCTTT | CASSSVGANTEAFF
NA | TRBJ1-1 | TRBD1 | TRBV9 | 14 | TGTGCCAGCAACCGAAGGGGGCCGGACACTGAAGCTTTCTTT | CASNRRGPDTEAFF
NA | TRBJ1-3 | NA | TRBV19 | 16 | TGTGCCAGTACGGTGAAGTCAGGTCGATCTGGAAACACCATATATTTT | CASTVKSGRSGNTIYF
NA | TRBJ2-1 | TRBD2 | TRBV25-1 | 15 | TGTGCCAGCAGTGAATGGCGGGGGGGGACGGGTGAGCAGTTCTTC | CASSEWRGGTGEQFF
once | TRBJ1-6 | NA | TRBV10-3 | 13 | TGTGCCATCAGGGAGGGACACAATTCACCCCTCCACTTT | CAIREGHNSPLHF
NA | TRBJ2-2 | NA | TRBV6-6 | 15 | TGTGCCAGCTTCGCGCGGCTCCCAAGCACCGGGGAGCTGTTTTTT | CASFARLPSTGELFF